This T cell receptor beta chain was recovered during a study of graft-versus-host responses after intestinal transplantation. Study overall: Transplants given to recipients were multivisceral, liver-intestinal, or isolated intestinal.

Sequenced by immunoSEQ multiplex PCR; TCRdb stores in-frame clones only, minus some. This table has approximately 85,000 clones, 80% to 95% appearing once. Study observations and caveats: Early post-transplant HvG declines were associated with peak circulating GvH clone levels. Subjects displaying graft-donor T cell macrochimerism possessed elevated graft-versus-host to host-versus-graft clonal ratios inside allografts.

As to this clone: Antigen unknown.

V was clipped by 4 bases and J by 9 bases, with 13 bases between them. The CDR3 is made up of 13 amino acids. Germline assignment: CDR1 SGHNT and CDR2 YENEEA. The sequence came from a human donor who was the organ donor for an intestinal transplant. The V call is TRBV11-3, the J call TRBJ2-1; D may be TRBD2 (6 bases). The source material was unstimulated CD8+ T cells sorted from spleen or lymph node cells, sampled before transplant. The chain's CDR3 is CASSSSGGSEQFF. The CDR3 nucleotides read TGTGCCAGCAGCTCCTCTGGGGGGAGTGAGCAGTTCTTC. The variable domain in full, with the rest retrieved from reference TRBV11-3 and TRBJ2-1, is EAGVVQSPRYKIIEKKQPVAFWCNPISGHNTLYWYLQNLGQGPELLIRYENEEAVDDSQLPKDRFSAERLKGVDSTLKIQPAELGDSAVYLCASSSSGGSEQFFGPGTRLTVL.